This TCR beta chain was recovered during a study of T-cell memory formation after mild COVID-19. TCRdb processed the 5' RACE reads anew with MiXCR; each CDR3 protein has one entry. This sample has under 450,000 distinct CDR3 sequences, with 13% to 15% found just once. This clonotype was recorded a few times. The sample was PBMCs or a T cell subset sorted from them (not recorded which). This receptor was taken from a man aged 18 to 30 who had mild COVID-19 (a few samples of this study predate the infection). Cell type and time point are not known.

The CDR3: CATSRRDGSTDTQYF. Written as DNA, the CDR3 is TGTGCCACCAGCAGACGGGACGGAAGCACAGATACGCAGTATTTT. The chain combines TRBV15 with TRBJ2-3; either TRBD1 or TRBD2 may fit D (5 bases each). The V end lost 2 bases, the J end lost 0 bases, and 9 bases lay between the germline ends. The CDR3 runs 15 residues. Germline CDR1 LNHNV, CDR2 YYDKDF (reference sequence).